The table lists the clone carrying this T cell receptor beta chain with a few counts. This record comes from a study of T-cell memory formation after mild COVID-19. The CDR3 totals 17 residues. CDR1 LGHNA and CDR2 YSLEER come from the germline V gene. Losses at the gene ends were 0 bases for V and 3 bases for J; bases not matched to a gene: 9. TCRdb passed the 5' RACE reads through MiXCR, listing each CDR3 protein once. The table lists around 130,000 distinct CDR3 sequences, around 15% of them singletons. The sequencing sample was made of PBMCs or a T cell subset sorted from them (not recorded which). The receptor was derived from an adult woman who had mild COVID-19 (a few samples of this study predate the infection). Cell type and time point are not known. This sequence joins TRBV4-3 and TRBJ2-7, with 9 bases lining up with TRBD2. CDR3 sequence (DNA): TGCGCCAGCAGCCAAGATTCATCGGGAGCGGGAGGCTACGAGCAGTACTTC. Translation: CASSQDSSGAGGYEQYF.